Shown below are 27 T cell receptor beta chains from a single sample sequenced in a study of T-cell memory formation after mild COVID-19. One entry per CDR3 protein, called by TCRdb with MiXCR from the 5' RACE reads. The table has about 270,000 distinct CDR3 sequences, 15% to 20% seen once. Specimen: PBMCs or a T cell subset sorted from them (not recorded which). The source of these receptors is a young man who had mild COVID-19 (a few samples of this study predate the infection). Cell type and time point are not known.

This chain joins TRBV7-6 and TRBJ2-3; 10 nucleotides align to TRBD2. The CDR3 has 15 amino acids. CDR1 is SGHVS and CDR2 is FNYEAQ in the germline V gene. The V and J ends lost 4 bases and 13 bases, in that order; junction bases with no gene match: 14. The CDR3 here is CASSSPLIGLAEKYF. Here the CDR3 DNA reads TGTGCCAGCAGCTCTCCTCTAATCGGACTAGCGGAAAAGTATTTT.

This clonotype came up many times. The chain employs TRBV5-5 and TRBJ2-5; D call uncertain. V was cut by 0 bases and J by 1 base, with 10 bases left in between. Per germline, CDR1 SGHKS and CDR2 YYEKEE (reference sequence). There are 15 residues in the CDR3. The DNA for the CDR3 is TGTGCCAGCAGCTTGGAAGGGTCCTCCCAAGAGACCCAGTACTTC. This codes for CASSLEGSSQETQYF.

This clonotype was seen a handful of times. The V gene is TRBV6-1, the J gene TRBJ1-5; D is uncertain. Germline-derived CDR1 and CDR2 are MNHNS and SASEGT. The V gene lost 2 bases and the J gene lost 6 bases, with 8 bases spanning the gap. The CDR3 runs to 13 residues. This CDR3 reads CASSETFGQPQHF. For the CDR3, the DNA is TGTGCCAGCAGTGAAACATTCGGTCAGCCCCAGCATTTT.

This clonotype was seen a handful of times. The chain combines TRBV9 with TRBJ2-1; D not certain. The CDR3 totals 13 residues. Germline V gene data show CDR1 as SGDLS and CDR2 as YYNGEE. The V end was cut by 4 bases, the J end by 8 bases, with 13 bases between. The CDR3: CASSPPGEDEQFF. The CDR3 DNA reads TGTGCCAGCAGCCCCCCGGGTGAGGATGAGCAGTTCTTC.

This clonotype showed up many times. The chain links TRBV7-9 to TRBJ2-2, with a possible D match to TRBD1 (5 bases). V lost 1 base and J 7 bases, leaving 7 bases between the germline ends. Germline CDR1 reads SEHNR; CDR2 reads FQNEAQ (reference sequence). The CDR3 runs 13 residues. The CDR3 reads CASSLEGIGELFF. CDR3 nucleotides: TGTGCCAGCAGCTTAGAGGGGATCGGGGAGCTGTTTTTT. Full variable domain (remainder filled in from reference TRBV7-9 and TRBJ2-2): DTGVSQNPRHKITKRGQNVTFRCDPISEHNRLYWYRQTLGQGPEFLTYFQNEAQLEKSRLLSDRFSAERPKGSFSTLEIQRTEQGDSAMYLCASSLEGIGELFFGEGSRLTVL.

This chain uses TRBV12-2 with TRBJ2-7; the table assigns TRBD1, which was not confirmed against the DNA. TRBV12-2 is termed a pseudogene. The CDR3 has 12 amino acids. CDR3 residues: CASRCWTGEQYV. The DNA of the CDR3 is TGTGCAAGTCGCTGTTGGACAGGCGAGCAGTACGTC.

CDR3 sequence reads: CASSLVPGEKLFF. CDR3 in DNA: TGTGCCAGCAGCTTGGTTCCGGGTGAAAAACTGTTTTTT. The genes are TRBV5-4 and TRBJ1-4, with D unresolved. Germline CDR1 is SGHNT and CDR2 is YYREEE (reference sequence). The germline V and J ends were trimmed by 0 bases and 7 bases, with 7 bases remaining between them. The CDR3 is made up of 13 amino acids. The full variable domain, with the rest looked up from reference TRBV5-4 and TRBJ1-4, is ETGVTQSPTHLIKTRGQQVTLRCSSQSGHNTVSWYQQALGQGPQFIFQYYREEENGRGNFPPRFSGLQFPNYSSELNVNALELDDSALYLCASSLVPGEKLFFGSGTQLSVL.

The CDR3 is CASSYGDRVTDTQYF. For the CDR3, the DNA is TGTGCCAGCAGTTACGGGGACAGGGTGACAGATACGCAGTATTTT. The chain carries TRBV6-5 and TRBJ2-3, with 9 bases matching TRBD1. CDR3 length: 15 residues. V gave up 2 bases and J gave up 3 bases; unmatched junction bases: 3. The V gene's germline CDR1 is MNHEY and CDR2 SVGAGI.

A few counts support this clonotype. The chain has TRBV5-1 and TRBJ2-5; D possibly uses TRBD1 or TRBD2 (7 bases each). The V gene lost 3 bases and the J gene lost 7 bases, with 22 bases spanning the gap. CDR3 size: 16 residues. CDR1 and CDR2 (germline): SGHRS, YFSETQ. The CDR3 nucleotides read TGCGCCAGCAGCTCTGGGACAGAAAGCGGGGCTGGGACCCAGTACTTC. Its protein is CASSSGTESGAGTQYF.

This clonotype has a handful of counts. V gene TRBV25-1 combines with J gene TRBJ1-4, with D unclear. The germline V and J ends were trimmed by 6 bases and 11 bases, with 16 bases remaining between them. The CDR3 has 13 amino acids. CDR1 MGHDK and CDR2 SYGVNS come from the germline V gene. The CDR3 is CASSPGRAGKLFF. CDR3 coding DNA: TGTGCCAGCAGCCCGGGAAGGGCGGGGAAACTGTTTTTT.

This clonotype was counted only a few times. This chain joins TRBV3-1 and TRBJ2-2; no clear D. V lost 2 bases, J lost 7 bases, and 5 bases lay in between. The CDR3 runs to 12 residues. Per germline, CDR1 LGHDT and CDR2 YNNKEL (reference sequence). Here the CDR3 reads CASSQWYGELFF. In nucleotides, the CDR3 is TGTGCCAGCAGCCAATGGTACGGGGAGCTGTTTTTT.

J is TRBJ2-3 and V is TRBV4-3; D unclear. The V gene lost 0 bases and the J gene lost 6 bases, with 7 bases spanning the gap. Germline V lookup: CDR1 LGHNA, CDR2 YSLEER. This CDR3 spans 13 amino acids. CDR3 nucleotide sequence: TGCGCCAGCAGCCAAGAAACGTGGGATACGCAGTATTTT. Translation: CASSQETWDTQYF.

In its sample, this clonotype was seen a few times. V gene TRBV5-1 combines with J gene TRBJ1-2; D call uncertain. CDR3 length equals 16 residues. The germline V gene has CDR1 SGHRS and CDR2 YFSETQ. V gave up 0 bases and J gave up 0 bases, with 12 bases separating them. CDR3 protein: CASSLVLGGTNYGYTF. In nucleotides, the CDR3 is TGCGCCAGCAGCTTGGTTCTAGGAGGGACTAACTATGGCTACACCTTC.

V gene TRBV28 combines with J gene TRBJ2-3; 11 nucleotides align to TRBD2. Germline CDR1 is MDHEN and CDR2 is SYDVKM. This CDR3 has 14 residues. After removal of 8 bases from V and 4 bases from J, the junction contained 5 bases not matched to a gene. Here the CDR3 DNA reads TGTGCCAGCCGTAGCGGGGGGGCCCCAGATACGCAGTATTTT. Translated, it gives CASRSGGAPDTQYF.

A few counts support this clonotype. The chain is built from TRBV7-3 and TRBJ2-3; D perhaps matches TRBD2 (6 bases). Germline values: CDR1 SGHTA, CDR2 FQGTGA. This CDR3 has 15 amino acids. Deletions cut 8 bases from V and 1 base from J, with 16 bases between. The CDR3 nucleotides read TGTGCCAGCTCCCCGGAGGGAGGACGCACAGATACGCAGTATTTT. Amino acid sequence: CASSPEGGRTDTQYF.

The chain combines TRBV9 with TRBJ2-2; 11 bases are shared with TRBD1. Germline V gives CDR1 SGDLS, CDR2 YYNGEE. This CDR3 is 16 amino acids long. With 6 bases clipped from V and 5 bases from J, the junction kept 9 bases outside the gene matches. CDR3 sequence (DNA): TGTGCCAGCACCCGAGTTGGGACAGGGGGAACCGGGGAGCTGTTTTTT. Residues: CASTRVGTGGTGELFF. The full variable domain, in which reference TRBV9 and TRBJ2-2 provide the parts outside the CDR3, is DSGVTQTPKHLITATGQRVTLRCSPRSGDLSVYWYQQSLDQGLQFLIQYYNGEERAKGNILERFSAQQFPDLHSELNLSSLELGDSALYFCASTRVGTGGTGELFFGEGSRLTVL.

CDR3 nucleotides: TGTGCCAGCAGCACACGGGACAGTACGCAGTATTTT. Translated: CASSTRDSTQYF. J is TRBJ2-3 and V is TRBV7-2; 7 bases are shared with TRBD1. The V and J ends lost 5 bases and 8 bases, in that order; junction bases with no gene match: 4. The V gene's germline CDR1 is SGHTA and CDR2 FQGNSA. This CDR3 contains 12 residues.

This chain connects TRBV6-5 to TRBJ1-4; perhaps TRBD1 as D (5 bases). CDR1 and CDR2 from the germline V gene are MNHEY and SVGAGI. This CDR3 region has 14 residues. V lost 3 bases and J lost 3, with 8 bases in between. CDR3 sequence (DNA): TGTGCCAGCAGTTATGACAGAGCTAATGAAAAACTGTTTTTT. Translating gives CASSYDRANEKLFF.

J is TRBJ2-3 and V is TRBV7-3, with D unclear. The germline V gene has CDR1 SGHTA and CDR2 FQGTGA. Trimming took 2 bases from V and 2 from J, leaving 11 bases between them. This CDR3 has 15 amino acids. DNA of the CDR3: TGTGCCAGCAGCTTATTCGGATATAACACAGATACGCAGTATTTT. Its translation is CASSLFGYNTDTQYF.

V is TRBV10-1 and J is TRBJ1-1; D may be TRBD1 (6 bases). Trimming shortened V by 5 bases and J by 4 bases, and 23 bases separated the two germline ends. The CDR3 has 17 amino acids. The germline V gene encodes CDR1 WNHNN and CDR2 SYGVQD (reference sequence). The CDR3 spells CASSPARAGGAITEAFF. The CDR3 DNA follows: TGCGCCAGCAGTCCGGCCAGAGCCGGGGGGGCGATCACTGAAGCTTTCTTT.

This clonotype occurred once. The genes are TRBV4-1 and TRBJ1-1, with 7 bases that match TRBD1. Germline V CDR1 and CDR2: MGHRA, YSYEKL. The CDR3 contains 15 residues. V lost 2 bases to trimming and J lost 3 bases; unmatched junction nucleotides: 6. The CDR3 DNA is TGCGCCAGCAGCCAAATAGGGACAGTATACACTGAAGCTTTCTTT. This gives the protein CASSQIGTVYTEAFF.

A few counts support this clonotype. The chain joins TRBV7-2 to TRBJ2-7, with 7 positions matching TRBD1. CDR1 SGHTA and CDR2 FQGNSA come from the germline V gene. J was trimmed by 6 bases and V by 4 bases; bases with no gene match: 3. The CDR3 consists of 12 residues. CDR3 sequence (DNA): TGTGCCAGCAGCTCCCACAGGGGCGAGCAGTACTTC. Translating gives CASSSHRGEQYF.

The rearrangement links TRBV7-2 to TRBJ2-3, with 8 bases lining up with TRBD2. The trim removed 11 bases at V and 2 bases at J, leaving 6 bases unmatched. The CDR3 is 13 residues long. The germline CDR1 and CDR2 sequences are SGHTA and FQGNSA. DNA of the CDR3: TGTGCCGGAGCGGGGGTCGCCACAGATACGCAGTATTTT. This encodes CAGAGVATDTQYF.

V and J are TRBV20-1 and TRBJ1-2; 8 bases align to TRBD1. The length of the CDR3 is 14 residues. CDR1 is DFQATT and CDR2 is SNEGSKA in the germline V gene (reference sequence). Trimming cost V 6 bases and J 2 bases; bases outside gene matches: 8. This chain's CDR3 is CSAGDWTGNYGYTF. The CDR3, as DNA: TGCAGTGCGGGTGACTGGACAGGGAACTATGGCTACACCTTC.

The CDR3 DNA reads as TGTGCCAGCAGCCTAAAAGTGGGTGGCTACACCTTC. This codes for CASSLKVGGYTF. The chain couples TRBV3-2 to TRBJ1-2. TRBV3-2 is described as a pseudogene. The CDR3 is made up of 12 amino acids.

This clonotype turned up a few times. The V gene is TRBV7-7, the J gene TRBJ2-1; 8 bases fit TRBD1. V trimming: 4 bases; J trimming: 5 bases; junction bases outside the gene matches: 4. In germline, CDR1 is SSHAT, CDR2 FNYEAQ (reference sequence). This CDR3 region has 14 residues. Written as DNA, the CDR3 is TGTGCCAGCAGCTCCCAGGGGGCAAACAATGAGCAGTTCTTC. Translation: CASSSQGANNEQFF.

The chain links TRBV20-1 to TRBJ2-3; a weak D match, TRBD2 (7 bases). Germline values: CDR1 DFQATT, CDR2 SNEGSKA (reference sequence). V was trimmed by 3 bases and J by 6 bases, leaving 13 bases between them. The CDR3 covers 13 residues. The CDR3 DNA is TGCAGTGCTAGGCGGGGGCGAGCGGATACGCAGTATTTT. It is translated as CSARRGRADTQYF.